This TCR beta chain was obtained from a study of T cells in Graves' hyperthyroidism and ophthalmopathy (dated by TCRdb to the late 2010s). The study in broad terms: Peripheral blood was sampled at the time of initial diagnosis, prior to any treatment. Thyroid tissue and blood T-cell repertoires from six Graves' hyperthyroidism patients were also compared in the study. To identify distinguishing TCR V-J signatures, a discovery cohort of about 100 patients was used, comprising fewer than 45 with Graves' ophthalmopathy and under 60 with stable Graves' hyperthyroidism. An independent validation cohort of fewer than 20 hyperthyroidism patients and more than 15 patients who later progressed to ophthalmopathy tested prospective prediction of ophthalmopathy. The roughly 91 discovery patients were randomly divided into training and test sets at a 7:3 ratio. According to the paper, TCR Vbeta CDR3 sequencing was carried out on over 130 peripheral blood samples, which came from fewer than 50 ophthalmopathy, some 73 hyperthyroidism and 17 progressor patients. After blood sampling, hyperthyroidism patients were treated with methimazole at a starting dose of 30 mg daily, and ophthalmopathy patients were treated with high-dose intravenous methylprednisolone.

Amplification of TCR beta CDR3 regions was carried out from RNA transcripts. For the first round of RT-PCR on the TCR CDR3, the HTBI primer set was used together with the Qiagen OneStep RT-PCR kit. Libraries were constructed in a second round of multiplex PCR, after which size selection and purification were carried out. Paired-end sequencing of the libraries was performed with 100 bp reads on an Illumina HiSeq2000. The authors' pipeline ran thus. Raw data were processed with SOAPnuke, discarding reads with adapters, uncalled bases, mean Phred below 15, or no exact constant-primer or identifier match. COPE v1.2.5 was used to merge high-quality paired reads, and clonotypes were defined as unique nucleotide sequences. Clonotypes were aligned to IMGT TRBV, TRBD and TRBJ reference segments using MiTCR v1.1. The analysis was restricted to V-J combinations with a frequency above 0.0001, which together covered 99% to 99.2% of the repertoires. A TCS score was defined as the ratio of F50 (clonal expansion) to E x V (chaos), with BLOSUM62-based TCRdist applied between CDR3 peptides within each V-J. Welch's t-statistics and random forest reduced some 510 V-J features to fewer than 15, which were used in a naive Bayes classifier (R e1071). TCRdb reprocessing: public reads trimmed at Q25 with fastp, clones called with MiXCR, in-frame beta chains kept. Records with the same CDR3 protein are collapsed into one entry carrying the most frequent genes and DNA. These V and J calls rely on TCRdb rather than the paper's analysis. Here the sample has roughly 200,000 distinct CDR3 sequences; approximately 16% occur a single time. Jointly, the top ten make up roughly 44% of the sample.

Overall results and qualifications from the work: Sample size was not statistically predetermined, and blinding of investigators to group allocation was not performed. A model built on a 13 V-J signature distinguished ophthalmopathy from stable hyperthyroidism, reaching over 85% sensitivity and approximately 83% specificity in cross-validation and 80%/75% in testing. Most expanded thyroid clonotypes (frequency above 0.001) were also detected in blood, a finding suggesting that blood repertoires may reflect thyroid immune responses. In validation, the model predicted progression to ophthalmopathy with approximately 71% sensitivity and over 72% specificity, a median of about 6.7 months before onset.

A patient counted as having stable Graves' hyperthyroidism if no progression to ophthalmopathy occurred over 18 months of follow-up. The hyperthyroidism patients were between 18 and 65 years old and newly diagnosed, with a disease duration of less than 2 months. Exclusion was applied to patients with uncontrolled infections, other autoimmune diseases, pregnancy or lactation. Diagnoses were established on the basis of clinical symptoms, serum thyroxine and TRAb, thyroid ultrasound, and orbital computed tomography. PBMCs were isolated from more than 8 ml of fresh peripheral blood by Ficoll-Paque density gradient centrifugation. Total RNA was extracted using Trizol reagent, and RNA quality was assessed on an Agilent 2100 Bioanalyzer. This clonotype occurred a few times. Its cognate antigen has yet to be identified. No quality values exist for individual bases; no much larger clone is one base distant.

Sequenced material: blood. This sequence originates from a middle-aged man with Graves' hyperthyroidism.

The DNA sequence is given as TGCAGTGCTAGATCCCGGGGGGGGGAGGGCCGCTATGGCTACACCTTC. Protein translation: CSARSRGGEGRYGYTF. The rearrangement combines TRBV20-1 with TRBJ1-2, with a tentative D gene TRBD1 over 5 matching bases. At the junction V is shortened by 2 bases and J by 4 bases, with 20 bases in between. The germline V gene (reference sequence) gives CDR1 as DFQATT and CDR2 as SNEGSKA. The CDR3 numbers 16 residues from cysteine through phenylalanine. CDR3 DNA only is kept here, 48 bases in frame from base 1.